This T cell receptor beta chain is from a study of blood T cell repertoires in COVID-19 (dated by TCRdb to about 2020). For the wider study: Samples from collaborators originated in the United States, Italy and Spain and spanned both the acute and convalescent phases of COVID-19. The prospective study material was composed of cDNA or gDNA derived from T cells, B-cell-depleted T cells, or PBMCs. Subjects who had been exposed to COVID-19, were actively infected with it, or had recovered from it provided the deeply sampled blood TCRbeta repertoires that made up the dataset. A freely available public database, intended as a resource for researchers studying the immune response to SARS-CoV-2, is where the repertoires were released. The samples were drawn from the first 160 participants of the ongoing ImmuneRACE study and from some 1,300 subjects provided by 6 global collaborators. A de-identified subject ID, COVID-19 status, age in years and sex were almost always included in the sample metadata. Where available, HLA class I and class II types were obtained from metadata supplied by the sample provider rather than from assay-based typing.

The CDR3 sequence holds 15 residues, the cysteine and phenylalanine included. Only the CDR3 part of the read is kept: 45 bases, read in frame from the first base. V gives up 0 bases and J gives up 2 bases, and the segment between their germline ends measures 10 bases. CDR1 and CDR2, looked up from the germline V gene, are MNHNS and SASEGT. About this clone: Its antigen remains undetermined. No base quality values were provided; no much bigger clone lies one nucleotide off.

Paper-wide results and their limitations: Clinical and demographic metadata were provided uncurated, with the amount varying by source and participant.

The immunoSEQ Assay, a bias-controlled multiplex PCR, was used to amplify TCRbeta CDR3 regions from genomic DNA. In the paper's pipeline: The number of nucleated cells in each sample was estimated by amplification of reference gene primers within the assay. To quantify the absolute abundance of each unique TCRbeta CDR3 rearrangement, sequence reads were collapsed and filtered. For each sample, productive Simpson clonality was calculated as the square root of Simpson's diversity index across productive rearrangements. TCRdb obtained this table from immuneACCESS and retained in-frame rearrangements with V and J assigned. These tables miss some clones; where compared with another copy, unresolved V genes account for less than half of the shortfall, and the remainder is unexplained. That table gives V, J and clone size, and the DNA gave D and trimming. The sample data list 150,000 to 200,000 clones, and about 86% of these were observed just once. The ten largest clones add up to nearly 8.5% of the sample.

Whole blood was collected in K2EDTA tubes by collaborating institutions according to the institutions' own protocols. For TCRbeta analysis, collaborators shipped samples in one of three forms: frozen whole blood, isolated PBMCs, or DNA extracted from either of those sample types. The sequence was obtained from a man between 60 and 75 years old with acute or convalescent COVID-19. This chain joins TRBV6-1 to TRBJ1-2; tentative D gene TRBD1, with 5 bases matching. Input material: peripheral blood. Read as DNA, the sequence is TGTGCCAGCAGTGAAGCGGGGCCTTCGAACTATGGCTACACCTTC. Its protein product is CASSEAGPSNYGYTF.